These 27 T cell receptor beta chains share one sample of origin, sequenced in a study of T cell responses to AZD1222 COVID-19 vaccine. Data came from immunoSEQ multiplex PCR; TCRdb stores just in-frame clones and leaves some out. This table holds tens of thousands of clones, approximately 82% found once. The starting material was peripheral blood, obtained 28 days after the second AZD1222 dose. The receptors come from an adult who received the AZD1222 COVID-19 vaccine.

The chain has TRBV9 and TRBJ1-2, with D perhaps matching TRBD1 (5 bases). The V and J ends lost 4 bases and 8 bases respectively, with 24 bases between them. The CDR3 length is 16 residues. CDR1 is SGDLS and CDR2 is YYNGEE in the germline V gene. CDR3 residues: CASSPPGTQLNIGYTF. As DNA, the CDR3 is TGTGCCAGCAGCCCGCCTGGGACTCAATTAAATATCGGCTACACCTTC.

V is TRBV3-1 (or the pseudogene TRBV3-2) and J is TRBJ1-2; the D gene is possibly TRBD1 (6 bases). V lost 4 bases and J 7 bases, leaving 13 bases between the germline ends. Germline loops: CDR1 LGHDT, CDR2 YNNKEL (reference sequence). The CDR3 length is 13 residues. CDR3 region: CASSLKTGAGYTF. The CDR3 DNA reads as TGTGCCAGCAGCCTTAAGACAGGAGCTGGCTACACCTTC.

This chain links TRBV27 with TRBJ1-2, with D perhaps TRBD1 (6 bases). CDR1 is MNHEY, CDR2 SMNVEV, per germline (reference sequence). Trimming stripped 6 bases from V and 8 bases from J, with 19 bases between. The CDR3 is made up of 14 amino acids. The CDR3 protein is CASRPSRGSLGYTF. In nucleotides, the CDR3 is TGTGCCAGCAGGCCCTCCAGGGGAAGTCTGGGCTACACCTTC.

The chain is built from TRBV6-5 and TRBJ1-6; D call uncertain. Germline-derived CDR1 and CDR2 are MNHEY and SVGAGI. The CDR3 has 15 residues. Between the trimmed V and J ends, which lost 6 bases and 2 bases, there was a span of 11 bases. CDR3 region: CASRDLQTYNSPLHF. The CDR3 bases are TGTGCCAGCAGAGATCTCCAGACCTATAATTCACCCCTCCACTTT.

The chain uses TRBV6-1 and TRBJ2-7, with D possibly being TRBD2 (7 bases). Trimming took 2 bases from V and 0 from J, leaving 14 bases between them. Per the germline V gene, CDR1 is MNHNS and CDR2 is SASEGT. CDR3 length: 16 amino acids. CDR3 region: CASSETGRGISYEQYF. The CDR3 coding sequence is TGTGCCAGCAGTGAAACAGGGCGGGGGATCTCCTACGAGCAGTACTTC.

This chain connects TRBV7-9 to TRBJ2-1, with a weak D call TRBD1 (5 bases). Germline V CDR1 and CDR2: SEHNR, FQNEAQ (reference sequence). There are 14 residues in the CDR3. V was shortened by 5 bases and J by 6 bases, with 14 bases between the two germline ends. CDR3 coding DNA: TGTGCCAGCAGCCCCCAGGGAAACGGCAATGAGCAGTTCTTC. Translating gives CASSPQGNGNEQFF.

The chain has TRBV6-1 and TRBJ1-5; D is uncertain. V dropped 2 bases and J dropped 7 bases, with 9 bases sitting between them. Germline CDR1 and CDR2: MNHNS and SASEGT. The CDR3 runs 13 residues. This CDR3 is CASSEKVGQPQHF. The CDR3 nucleotides read TGTGCCAGCAGTGAAAAAGTCGGGCAGCCCCAGCATTTT.

The rearrangement joins TRBV19 to TRBJ2-2, with 8 bases aligning to TRBD2. V was pared by 4 bases and J by 0 bases, with 1 base of the junction left unmatched. This CDR3 comprises 15 residues. Germline assignment: CDR1 LNHDA and CDR2 SQIVND (reference sequence). For the CDR3, the DNA is TGTGCCAGTAGTAAGACTAGCGCGAACACCGGGGAGCTGTTTTTT. Translation: CASSKTSANTGELFF.

The V call is TRBV7-6, the J call TRBJ2-3; D is possibly TRBD2 (6 bases). CDR3 length: 15 amino acids. V lost 2 bases, J lost 1 base, and 10 bases lay in between. Looked up from germline, CDR1 is SGHVS and CDR2 is FNYEAQ. The CDR3 sequence: CASSLLGGGTDTQYF. In DNA form, the CDR3 reads TGTGCCAGCAGCTTATTGGGAGGCGGCACAGATACGCAGTATTTT. Together with reference TRBV7-6 and TRBJ2-3, the CDR3 gives the full variable domain: GAGVSQSPRYKVTKRGQDVALRCDPISGHVSLYWYRQALGQGPEFLTYFNYEAQQDKSGLPNDRFSAERPEGSISTLTIQRTEQRDSAMYRCASSLLGGGTDTQYFGPGTRLTVL.

V is TRBV5-1 and J is TRBJ1-1, with TRBD1 identical over 7 bases. The ends lost 0 bases at V and 5 bases at J; junction bases unmatched: 7. The CDR3 runs 15 residues. Germline CDR1 reads SGHRS; CDR2 reads YFSETQ. DNA of the CDR3: TGCGCCAGCAGCTTGGCCACGTCAGGGGGGACTGAAGCTTTCTTT. It is translated as CASSLATSGGTEAFF.

This chain joins TRBV11-2 and TRBJ2-5, with D perhaps TRBD2 (7 bases). Trimming removed 4 bases from V and 5 bases from J, with 11 bases in between. CDR1 and CDR2 (germline): SGHAT, FQNNGV. This CDR3 contains 13 residues. The CDR3 here is CASSSEGGETQYF. CDR3 nucleotide sequence: TGTGCCAGCAGCTCGGAGGGGGGGGAGACCCAGTACTTC.

This clone came up once. The genes are TRBV7-2 and TRBJ1-6; D ambiguous. The CDR3 has 15 amino acids. V dropped 4 bases and J dropped 3 bases, with 10 bases sitting between them. CDR1 is SGHTA and CDR2 is FQGNSA in the germline V gene. The CDR3 sequence: CASSSTSSYNSPLHF. CDR3 sequence (DNA): TGTGCCAGCAGCTCGACCTCAAGCTATAATTCACCCCTCCACTTT.

This chain joins TRBV28 and TRBJ1-3; 7 nucleotides agree with TRBD1. Trimming removed 10 bases from V and 8 bases from J; junction bases left unmatched: 8. In germline, CDR1 is MDHEN, CDR2 SYDVKM. There are 12 residues in the CDR3. The DNA of the CDR3 is TGTGCCACCCTGACAGGGAAGTACACCATATATTTT. Encoded protein: CATLTGKYTIYF.

Here the CDR3 reads CASSFFRGEQFF. Here the CDR3 DNA reads TGTGCCAGCAGTTTTTTCCGGGGCGAGCAGTTCTTC. The chain recombines TRBV12-3 or TRBV12-4 with TRBJ2-1; either TRBD1 or TRBD2 may fit D (5 bases each). V lost 3 bases and J 10 bases, leaving 10 bases between the germline ends. This CDR3 is 12 amino acids long.

This chain uses TRBV6-4 with TRBJ2-3; 7 bases align to TRBD2. The CDR3 length is 15 residues. CDR1 MRHNA and CDR2 SNTAGT come from the germline V gene. The junction had 6 bases not matched to a gene; V was cut back by 3 bases and J by 3 bases. The CDR3 here is CASSEAGVGTDTQYF. CDR3 coding DNA: TGTGCCAGCAGTGAGGCGGGAGTAGGAACAGATACGCAGTATTTT.

This clone occurred a few times. The chain joins TRBV7-9 to TRBJ2-7, with D perhaps TRBD1 (5 bases). CDR3 length: 13 amino acids. Germline V lookup: CDR1 SEHNR, CDR2 FQNEAQ (reference sequence). With 8 bases removed from V and 6 bases from J, the gap between germline ends came to 17 bases. CDR3 in amino acids: CASGYGPQGEQYF. The DNA of the CDR3 is TGTGCCAGCGGCTACGGGCCCCAGGGCGAGCAGTACTTC.

The count of this clone is one. The chain couples TRBV6-1 to TRBJ1-6, with a tentative D call TRBD1 (6 bases). V was shortened by 2 bases and J by 11 bases, with 10 bases between the two germline ends. Per the germline V gene, CDR1 is MNHNS and CDR2 is SASEGT. CDR3 length equals 13 residues. The CDR3 coding sequence is TGTGCCAGCAGTGAAACAGGGAGGGCACCCCTCCACTTT. As protein: CASSETGRAPLHF.

V is TRBV11-2 and J is TRBJ2-1; 11 bases are shared with TRBD2. Germline CDR1 SGHAT, CDR2 FQNNGV. This CDR3 is built from 15 residues. The junction had 7 bases not matched to a gene; V was cut back by 6 bases and J by 6 bases. This chain's CDR3 is CASSYGTSGTNEQFF. CDR3 sequence (DNA): TGTGCCAGCAGTTACGGGACTAGCGGTACCAATGAGCAGTTCTTC.

The V call is TRBV5-1, the J call TRBJ2-7, with D perhaps matching TRBD2 (6 bases). The ends were cut back, 0 bases at V and 3 bases at J, with 7 bases in the middle. CDR1 and CDR2 (germline): SGHRS, YFSETQ. This CDR3 contains 13 residues. This chain's CDR3 is CASSLAGSYEQYF. In nucleotides, the CDR3 is TGCGCCAGCAGCTTGGCCGGGAGCTACGAGCAGTACTTC. The full variable domain, its missing parts supplied by reference TRBV5-1 and TRBJ2-7, is KAGVTQTPRYLIKTRGQQVTLSCSPISGHRSVSWYQQTPGQGLQFLFEYFSETQRNKGNFPGRFSGRQFSNSRSEMNVSTLELGDSALYLCASSLAGSYEQYFGPGTRLTVT.

The chain joins TRBV5-1 to TRBJ1-5, with unresolved D. The CDR3 length is 14 residues. With 4 bases removed from V and 0 bases from J, the gap between germline ends came to 8 bases. Germline V gene sequence: CDR1 SGHRS, CDR2 YFSETQ. The CDR3 DNA follows: TGCGCCAGCAGCGAAGGACCTAGCAATCAGCCCCAGCATTTT. Translation gives CASSEGPSNQPQHF.

The V and J genes are TRBV10-3 and TRBJ1-5; 11 bases are shared with TRBD1. V dropped 6 bases and J dropped 6; count of bases not matched to a gene: 1. Germline lookup yields CDR1 ENHRY and CDR2 SYGVKD. This CDR3 spans 13 amino acids. The CDR3 sequence is CAIRDRGLQPQHF. CDR3 in DNA: TGTGCCATCAGGGACAGGGGGCTTCAGCCCCAGCATTTT.

V gene TRBV6-5 combines with J gene TRBJ1-2, with D possibly matching TRBD1 (6 bases). CDR1 MNHEY and CDR2 SVGAGI come from the germline V gene. V dropped 6 bases and J dropped 5 bases, with 13 bases sitting between them. This CDR3 is 13 amino acids long. In DNA form, the CDR3 reads TGTGCCAGCAGCTACAGGGACCGGTATGGCTACACCTTC. Protein: CASSYRDRYGYTF.

The chain is built from TRBV18 and TRBJ2-1; D remains unclear. V gave up 3 bases and J gave up 4 bases, with 7 bases separating them. Germline assignment: CDR1 KGHSH and CDR2 LQKENI. The CDR3 contains 13 residues. The CDR3 reads CASSPWGYNEQFF. DNA for the CDR3: TGTGCCAGCTCACCTTGGGGATACAATGAGCAGTTCTTC.

The rearrangement joins TRBV10-2 to TRBJ2-1; the match to TRBD2 covers 11 bases. Germline CDR1 is WSHSY and CDR2 is SAAADI. J was trimmed by 13 bases and V by 4 bases; bases with no gene match: 6. CDR3 length: 13 residues. The CDR3 reads CASSGSGRVGQFF. CDR3 coding DNA: TGCGCCAGCAGTGGTAGCGGGAGGGTCGGACAGTTCTTC.

The V and J genes are TRBV27 and TRBJ2-2, with D unclear. V lost 2 bases and J 1 base, leaving 5 bases between the germline ends. The CDR3 runs 14 residues. Germline CDR1 MNHEY, CDR2 SMNVEV (reference sequence). This chain's CDR3 is CASSLNGNTGELFF. The CDR3, as DNA: TGTGCCAGCAGTTTAAACGGGAACACCGGGGAGCTGTTTTTT.

The chain has TRBV24-1 and TRBJ2-3, with D perhaps matching TRBD1 (6 bases). The germline V gene has CDR1 KGHDR and CDR2 SFDVKD. The V end was cut by 1 base, the J end by 4 bases, with 17 bases between. The CDR3 length is 17 residues. The CDR3 loop is CATSDFGWGKGADTQYF. Written as DNA, the CDR3 is TGTGCCACCAGTGATTTCGGGTGGGGGAAGGGGGCAGATACGCAGTATTTT.

The rearrangement uses TRBV11-1 and TRBJ1-4; TRBD1 matches at 9 bases. V shed 4 bases and J 8 bases; nucleotides not matched to a gene: 5. The CDR3 runs to 14 residues. Germline V gene sequence: CDR1 SGHAT, CDR2 FQDESV (reference sequence). CDR3 region: CASSSGQGGEKLFF. The CDR3 region has the DNA TGTGCCAGCAGCTCGGGACAGGGTGGCGAAAAACTGTTTTTT.